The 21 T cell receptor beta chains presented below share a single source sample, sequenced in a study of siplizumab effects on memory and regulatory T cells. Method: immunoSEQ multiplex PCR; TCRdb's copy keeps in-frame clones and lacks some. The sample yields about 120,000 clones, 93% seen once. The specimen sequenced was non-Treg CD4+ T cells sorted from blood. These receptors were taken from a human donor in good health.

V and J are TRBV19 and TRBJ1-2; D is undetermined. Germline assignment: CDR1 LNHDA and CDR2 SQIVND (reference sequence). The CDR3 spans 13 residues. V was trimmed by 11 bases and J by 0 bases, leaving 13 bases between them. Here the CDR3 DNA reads TGTGCCGCATCGGACTTCCCTAACTATGGCTACACCTTC. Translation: CAASDFPNYGYTF.

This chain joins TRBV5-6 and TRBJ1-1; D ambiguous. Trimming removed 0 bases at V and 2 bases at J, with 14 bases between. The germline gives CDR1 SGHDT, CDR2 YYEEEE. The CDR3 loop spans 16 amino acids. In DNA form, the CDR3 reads TGTGCCAGCAGCTTGGCCTTGAGTAGTCGAAACACTGAAGCTTTCTTT. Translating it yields CASSLALSSRNTEAFF.

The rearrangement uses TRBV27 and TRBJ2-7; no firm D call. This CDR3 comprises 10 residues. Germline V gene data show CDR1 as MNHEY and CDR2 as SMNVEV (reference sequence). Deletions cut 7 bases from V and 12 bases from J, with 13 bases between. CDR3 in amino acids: CASTLTDAYF. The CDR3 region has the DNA TGTGCCAGCACCTTGACCGACGCGTACTTC.

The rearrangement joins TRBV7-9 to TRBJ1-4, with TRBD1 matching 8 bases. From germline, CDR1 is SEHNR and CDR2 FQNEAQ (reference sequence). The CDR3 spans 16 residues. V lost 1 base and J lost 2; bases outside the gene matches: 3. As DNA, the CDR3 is TGTGCCAGCAGCTTAGTTCAGGGGGCGACTAATGAAAAACTGTTTTTT. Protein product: CASSLVQGATNEKLFF.

CDR3 sequence (DNA): TGTGCCAGCAGCCCGACCTACTCCAGATACTACGAGCAGTACTTC. Encoded protein: CASSPTYSRYYEQYF. This chain connects TRBV7-9 to TRBJ2-7; the D is unclear. The CDR3 is 15 amino acids. Germline assignment: CDR1 SEHNR and CDR2 FQNEAQ (reference sequence). The V and J ends lost 5 bases and 3 bases respectively, with 17 bases between them.

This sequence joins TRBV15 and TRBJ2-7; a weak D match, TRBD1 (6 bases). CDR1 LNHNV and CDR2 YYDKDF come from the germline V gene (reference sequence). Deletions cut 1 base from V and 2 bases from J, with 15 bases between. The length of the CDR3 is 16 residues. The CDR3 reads CATSRAATGGPYEQYF. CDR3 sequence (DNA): TGTGCCACCAGCAGAGCCGCGACAGGTGGTCCCTACGAGCAGTACTTC. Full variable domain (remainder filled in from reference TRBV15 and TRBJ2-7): DAMVIQNPRYQVTQFGKPVTLSCSQTLNHNVMYWYQQKSSQAPKLLFHYYDKDFNNEADTPDNFQSRRPNTSFCFLDIRSPGLGDTAMYLCATSRAATGGPYEQYFGPGTRLTVT.

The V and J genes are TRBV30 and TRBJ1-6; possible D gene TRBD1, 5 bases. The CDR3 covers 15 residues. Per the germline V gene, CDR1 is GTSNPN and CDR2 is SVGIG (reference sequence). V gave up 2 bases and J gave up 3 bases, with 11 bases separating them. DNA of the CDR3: TGTGCCTGGAGTTCCCAGGGTAGCTATAATTCACCCCTCCACTTT. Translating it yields CAWSSQGSYNSPLHF.

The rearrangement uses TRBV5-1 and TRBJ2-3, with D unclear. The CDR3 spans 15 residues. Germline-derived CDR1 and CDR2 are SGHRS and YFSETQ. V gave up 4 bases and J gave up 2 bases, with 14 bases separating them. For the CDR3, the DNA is TGCGCCAGCAGCCCCATCCCCCAATACACAGATACGCAGTATTTT. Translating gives CASSPIPQYTDTQYF.

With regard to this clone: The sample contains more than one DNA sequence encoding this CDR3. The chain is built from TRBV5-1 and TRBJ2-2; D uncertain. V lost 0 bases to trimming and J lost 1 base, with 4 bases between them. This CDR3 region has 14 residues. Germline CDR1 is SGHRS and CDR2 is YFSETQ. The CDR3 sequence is CASSLAGNTGELFF. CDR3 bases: TGCGCCAGCAGCTTGGCGGGGAACACCGGGGAGCTGTTTTTT.

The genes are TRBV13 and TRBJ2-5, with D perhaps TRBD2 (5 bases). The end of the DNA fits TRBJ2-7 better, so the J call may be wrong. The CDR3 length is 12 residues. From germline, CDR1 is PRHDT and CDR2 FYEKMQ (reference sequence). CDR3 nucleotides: TGTGCCAGCAGCTTTAGGAGGTACGAGCAGTACTTC. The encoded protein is CASSFRRYEQYF.

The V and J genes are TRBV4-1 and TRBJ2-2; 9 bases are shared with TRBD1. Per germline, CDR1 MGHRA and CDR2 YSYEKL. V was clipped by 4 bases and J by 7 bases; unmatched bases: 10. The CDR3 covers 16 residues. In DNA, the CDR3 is TGCGCCAGCAGCCCTCTGACAGGGGGTCGCCTCGGGGAGCTGTTTTTT. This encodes CASSPLTGGRLGELFF.

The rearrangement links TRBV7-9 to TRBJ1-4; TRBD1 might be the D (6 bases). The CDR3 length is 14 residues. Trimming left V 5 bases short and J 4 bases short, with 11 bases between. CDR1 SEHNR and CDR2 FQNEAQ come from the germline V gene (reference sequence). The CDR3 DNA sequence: TGTGCCAGCAGCCGGACAGCTCTTAATGAAAAACTGTTTTTT. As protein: CASSRTALNEKLFF. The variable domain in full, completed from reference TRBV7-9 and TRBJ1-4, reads DTGVSQNPRHKITKRGQNVTFRCDPISEHNRLYWYRQTLGQGPEFLTYFQNEAQLEKSRLLSDRFSAERPKGSFSTLEIQRTEQGDSAMYLCASSRTALNEKLFFGSGTQLSVL.

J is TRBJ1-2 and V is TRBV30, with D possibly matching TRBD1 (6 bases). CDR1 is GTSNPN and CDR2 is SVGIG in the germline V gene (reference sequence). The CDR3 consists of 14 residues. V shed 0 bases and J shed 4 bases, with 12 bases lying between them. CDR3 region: CAWSVGGSGYGYTF. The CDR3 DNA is TGTGCCTGGAGTGTGGGGGGCTCCGGCTATGGCTACACCTTC.

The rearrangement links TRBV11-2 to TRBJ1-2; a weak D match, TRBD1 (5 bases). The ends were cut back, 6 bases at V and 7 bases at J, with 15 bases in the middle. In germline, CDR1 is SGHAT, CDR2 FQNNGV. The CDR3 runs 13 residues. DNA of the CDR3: TGTGCCAGCAGGGGGCTAGCTGGCGGTGGCTACACCTTC. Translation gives CASRGLAGGGYTF.

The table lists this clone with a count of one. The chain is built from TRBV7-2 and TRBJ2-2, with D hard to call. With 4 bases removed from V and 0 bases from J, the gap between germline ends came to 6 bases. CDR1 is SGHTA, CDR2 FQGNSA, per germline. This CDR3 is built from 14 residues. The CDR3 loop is CASSSVANTGELFF. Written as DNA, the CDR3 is TGTGCCAGCAGCTCCGTCGCGAACACCGGGGAGCTGTTTTTT.

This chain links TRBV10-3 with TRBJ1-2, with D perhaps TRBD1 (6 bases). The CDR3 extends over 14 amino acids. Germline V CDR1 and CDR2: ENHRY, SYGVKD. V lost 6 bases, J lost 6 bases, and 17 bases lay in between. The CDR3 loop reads CAISETPRGNGYTF. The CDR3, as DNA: TGTGCCATCAGCGAGACTCCCAGGGGTAATGGCTACACCTTC.

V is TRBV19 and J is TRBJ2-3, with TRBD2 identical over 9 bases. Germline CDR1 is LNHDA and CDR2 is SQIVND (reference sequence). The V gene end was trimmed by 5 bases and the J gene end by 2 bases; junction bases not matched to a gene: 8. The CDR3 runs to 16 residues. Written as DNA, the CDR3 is TGTGCCAGTAGTCCCAGACTAGCGGCCTACACAGATACGCAGTATTTT. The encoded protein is CASSPRLAAYTDTQYF.

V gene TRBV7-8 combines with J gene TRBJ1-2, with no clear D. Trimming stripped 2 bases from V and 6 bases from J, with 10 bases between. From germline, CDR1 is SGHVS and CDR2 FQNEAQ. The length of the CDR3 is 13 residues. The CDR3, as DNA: TGTGCCAGCAGCTTACCGGGAACTGATGGCTACACCTTC. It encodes CASSLPGTDGYTF.

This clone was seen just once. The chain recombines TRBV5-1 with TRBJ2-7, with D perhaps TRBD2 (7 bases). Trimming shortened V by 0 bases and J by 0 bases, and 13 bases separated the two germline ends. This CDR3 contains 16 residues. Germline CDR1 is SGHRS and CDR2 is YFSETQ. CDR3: CASSLGWRGHSYEQYF. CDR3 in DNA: TGCGCCAGCAGCTTGGGTTGGCGGGGGCACTCCTACGAGCAGTACTTC.

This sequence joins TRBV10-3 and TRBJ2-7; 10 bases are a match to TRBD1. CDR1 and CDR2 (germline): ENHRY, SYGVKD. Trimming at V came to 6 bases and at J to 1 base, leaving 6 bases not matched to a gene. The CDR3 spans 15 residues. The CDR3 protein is CAIRDPGQGSYEQYF. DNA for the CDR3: TGTGCCATCAGGGATCCGGGACAGGGGTCCTACGAGCAGTACTTC.

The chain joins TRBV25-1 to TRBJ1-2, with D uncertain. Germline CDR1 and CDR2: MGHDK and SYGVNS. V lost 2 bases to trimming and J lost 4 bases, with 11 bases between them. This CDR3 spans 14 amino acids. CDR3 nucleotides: TGTGCCAGCAGTGAACGGGCGGGATTCTATGGCTACACCTTC. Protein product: CASSERAGFYGYTF.